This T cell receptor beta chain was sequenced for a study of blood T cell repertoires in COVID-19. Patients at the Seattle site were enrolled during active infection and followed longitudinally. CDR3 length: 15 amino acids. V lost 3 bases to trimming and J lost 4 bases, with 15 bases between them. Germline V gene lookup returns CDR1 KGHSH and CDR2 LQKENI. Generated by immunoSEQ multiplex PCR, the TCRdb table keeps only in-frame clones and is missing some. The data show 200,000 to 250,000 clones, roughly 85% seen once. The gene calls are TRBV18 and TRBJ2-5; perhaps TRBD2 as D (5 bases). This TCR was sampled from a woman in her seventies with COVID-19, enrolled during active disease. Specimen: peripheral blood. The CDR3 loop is CASSPASDGLETQYF. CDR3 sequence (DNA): TGTGCCAGCTCACCGGCTTCGGACGGACTAGAGACCCAGTACTTC.